This T cell receptor (beta chain) was sequenced for a study of control samples from healthy donors and cancer patients. Germline V gene lookup returns CDR1 PRHDT and CDR2 FYEKMQ (reference sequence). This CDR3 has 15 residues. V shed 2 bases and J 5 bases; nucleotides not matched to a gene: 6. Sequencing used immunoSEQ multiplex PCR; TCRdb keeps in-frame clones, though not all of them. The sample holds approximately 110,000 clones, more than 85% seen once. The sequencing input was blood. The J gene is TRBJ2-3, the V gene TRBV13, with TRBD2 matching 8 bases. The clonotype was recovered from a woman aged 18 to 35 in good health. The CDR3 here is CASSLRREGGDTQYF. The CDR3 bases are TGTGCCAGCAGCTTAAGACGGGAGGGAGGAGATACGCAGTATTTT.